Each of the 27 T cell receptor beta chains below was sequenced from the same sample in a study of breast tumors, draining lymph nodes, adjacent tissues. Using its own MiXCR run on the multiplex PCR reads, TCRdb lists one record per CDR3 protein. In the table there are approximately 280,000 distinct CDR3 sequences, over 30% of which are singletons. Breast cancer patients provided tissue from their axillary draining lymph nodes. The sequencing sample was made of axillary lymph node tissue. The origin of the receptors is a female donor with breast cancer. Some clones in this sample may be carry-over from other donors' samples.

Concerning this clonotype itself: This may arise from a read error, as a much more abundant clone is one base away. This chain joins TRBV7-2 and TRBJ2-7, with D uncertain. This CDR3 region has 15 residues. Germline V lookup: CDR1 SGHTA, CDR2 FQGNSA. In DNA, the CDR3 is TGTGCCAGCAGCTTAAAGACTCGTGCATCTTACGAGCAGCACTTC. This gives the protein CASSLKTRASYEQHF. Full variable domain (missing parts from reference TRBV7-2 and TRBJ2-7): GAGVSQSPSNKVTEKGKDVELRCDPISGHTALYWYRQSLGQGLEFLIYFQGNSAPDKSGLPSDRFSAERTGGSVSTLTIQRTQQEDSAVYLCASSLKTRASYEQHFGPGTRLTVT.

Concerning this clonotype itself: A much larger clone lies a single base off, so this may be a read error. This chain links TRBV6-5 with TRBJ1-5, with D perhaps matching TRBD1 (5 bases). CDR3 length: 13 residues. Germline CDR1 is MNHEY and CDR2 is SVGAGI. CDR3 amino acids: CASGYSRAQPQHF. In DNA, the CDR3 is TGTGCCAGCGGTTACTCCAGGGCTCAGCCCCAGCATTTT.

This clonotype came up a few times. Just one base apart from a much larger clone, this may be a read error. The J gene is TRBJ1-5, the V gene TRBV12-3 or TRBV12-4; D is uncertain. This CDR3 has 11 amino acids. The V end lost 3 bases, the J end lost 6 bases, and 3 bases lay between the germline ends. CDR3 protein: CASSFGQPQHF. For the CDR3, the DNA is TGTGCCAGCAGTTTCGGTCAGCCCCAGCATTTT.

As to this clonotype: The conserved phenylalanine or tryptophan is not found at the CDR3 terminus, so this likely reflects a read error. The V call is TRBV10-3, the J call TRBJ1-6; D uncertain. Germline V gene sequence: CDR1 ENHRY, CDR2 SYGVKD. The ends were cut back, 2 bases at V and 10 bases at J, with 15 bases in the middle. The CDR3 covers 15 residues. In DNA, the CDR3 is TGTGCCATCAGTGAGCCGGTAGAGGGAGCCTCACCCCTCCACTCT. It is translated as CAISEPVEGASPLHS.

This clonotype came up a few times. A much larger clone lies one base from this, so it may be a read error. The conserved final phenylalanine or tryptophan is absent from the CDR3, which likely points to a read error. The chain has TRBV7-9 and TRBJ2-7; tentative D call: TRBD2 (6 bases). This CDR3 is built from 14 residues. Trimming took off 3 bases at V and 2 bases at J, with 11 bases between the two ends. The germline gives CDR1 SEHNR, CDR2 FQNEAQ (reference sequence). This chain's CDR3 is CASSLMGGPYEQYL. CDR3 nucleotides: TGTGCCAGCAGCTTGATGGGAGGACCCTACGAGCAGTACCTC.

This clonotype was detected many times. CDR3 coding DNA: TGCGCCAGCAGCTTGGAAGGGACAGGGGTTGAAAAACTGTTTTTT. Translation gives CASSLEGTGVEKLFF. The chain carries TRBV5-1 and TRBJ1-4; 10 bases are shared with TRBD1. The CDR3 runs 15 residues. J gave up 7 bases and V 0 bases, and 3 bases lay outside the gene matches. CDR1 is SGHRS, CDR2 YFSETQ, per germline.

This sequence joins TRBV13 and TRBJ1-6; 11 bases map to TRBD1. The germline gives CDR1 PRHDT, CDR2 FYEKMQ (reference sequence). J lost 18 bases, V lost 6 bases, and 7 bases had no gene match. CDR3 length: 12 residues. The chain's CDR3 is CASRGGQGDPHF. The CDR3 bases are TGTGCCAGCAGAGGGGGACAGGGGGACCCCCACTTT.

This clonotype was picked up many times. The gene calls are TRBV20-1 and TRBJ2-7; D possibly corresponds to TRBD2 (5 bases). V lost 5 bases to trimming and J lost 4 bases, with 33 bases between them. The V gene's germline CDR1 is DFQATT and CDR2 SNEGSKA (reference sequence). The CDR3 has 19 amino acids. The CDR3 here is CSADTIEERQNPNLYEQYF. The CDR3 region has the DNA TGCAGTGCTGATACGATCGAAGAGCGGCAAAACCCGAACTTATACGAGCAGTACTTC.

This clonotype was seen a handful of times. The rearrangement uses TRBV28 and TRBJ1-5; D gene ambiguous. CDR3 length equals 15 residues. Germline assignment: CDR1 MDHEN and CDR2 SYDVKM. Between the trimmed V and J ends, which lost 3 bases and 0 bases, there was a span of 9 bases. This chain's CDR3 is CASSLRGNSNQPQHF. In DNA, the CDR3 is TGTGCCAGCAGTTTGCGAGGGAATAGCAATCAGCCCCAGCATTTT.

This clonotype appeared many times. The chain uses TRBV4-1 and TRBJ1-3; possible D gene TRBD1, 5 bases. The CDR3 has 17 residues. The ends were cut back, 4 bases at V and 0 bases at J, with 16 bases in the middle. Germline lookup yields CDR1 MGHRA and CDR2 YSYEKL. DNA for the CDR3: TGCGCCAGCAGCCCTAACGCAGGGCGGAGCTCTGGAAACACCATATATTTT. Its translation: CASSPNAGRSSGNTIYF.

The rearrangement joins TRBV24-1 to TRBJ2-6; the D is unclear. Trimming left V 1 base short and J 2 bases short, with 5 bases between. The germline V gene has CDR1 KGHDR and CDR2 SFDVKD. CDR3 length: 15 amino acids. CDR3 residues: CATSDLQAGANVLTF. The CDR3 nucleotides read TGTGCCACCAGTGATTTACAAGCTGGGGCCAACGTCCTGACTTTC.

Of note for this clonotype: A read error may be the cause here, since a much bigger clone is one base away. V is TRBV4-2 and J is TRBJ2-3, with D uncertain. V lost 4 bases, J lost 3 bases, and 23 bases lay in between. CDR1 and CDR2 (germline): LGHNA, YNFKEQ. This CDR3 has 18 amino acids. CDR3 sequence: CASSRQLPPELGTDTQYF. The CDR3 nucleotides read TGTGCCAGCAGCCGCCAACTCCCTCCTGAGTTGGGTACAGATACGCAGTATTTT.

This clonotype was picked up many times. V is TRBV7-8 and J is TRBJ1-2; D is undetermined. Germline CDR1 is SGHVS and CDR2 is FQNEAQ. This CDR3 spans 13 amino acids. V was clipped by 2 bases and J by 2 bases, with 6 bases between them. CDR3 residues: CASSLLSNYGYTF. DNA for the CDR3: TGTGCCAGCAGCTTATTATCGAACTATGGCTACACCTTC.

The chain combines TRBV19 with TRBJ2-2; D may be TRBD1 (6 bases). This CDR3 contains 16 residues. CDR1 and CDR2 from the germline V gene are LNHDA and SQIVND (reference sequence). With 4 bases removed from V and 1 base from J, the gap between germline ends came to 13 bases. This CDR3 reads CASSKTGQKNTGELFF. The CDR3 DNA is TGTGCCAGTAGTAAGACAGGACAGAAGAACACCGGGGAGCTGTTTTTT.

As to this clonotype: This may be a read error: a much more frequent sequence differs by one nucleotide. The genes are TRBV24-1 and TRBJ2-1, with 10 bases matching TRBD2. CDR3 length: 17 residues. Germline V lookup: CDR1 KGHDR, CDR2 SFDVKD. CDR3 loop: CAASDFPSGSSYNEQFF. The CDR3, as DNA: TGTGCCGCCAGTGATTTCCCTAGCGGGAGCTCCTACAATGAGCAGTTCTTC.

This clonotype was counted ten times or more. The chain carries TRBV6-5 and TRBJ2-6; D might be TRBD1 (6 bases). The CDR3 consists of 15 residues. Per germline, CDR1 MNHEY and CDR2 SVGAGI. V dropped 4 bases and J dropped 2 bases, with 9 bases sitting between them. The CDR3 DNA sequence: TGTGCCAGCAGTTCCGCAGGGGCTGGGGCCAACGTCCTGACTTTC. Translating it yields CASSSAGAGANVLTF.

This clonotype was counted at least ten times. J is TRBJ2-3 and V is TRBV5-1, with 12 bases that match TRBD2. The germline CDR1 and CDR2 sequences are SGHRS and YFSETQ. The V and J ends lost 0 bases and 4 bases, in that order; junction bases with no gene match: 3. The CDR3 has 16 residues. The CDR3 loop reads CASSLGTSGNADTQYF. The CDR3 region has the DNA TGCGCCAGCAGCTTGGGGACTAGCGGGAACGCAGATACGCAGTATTTT.

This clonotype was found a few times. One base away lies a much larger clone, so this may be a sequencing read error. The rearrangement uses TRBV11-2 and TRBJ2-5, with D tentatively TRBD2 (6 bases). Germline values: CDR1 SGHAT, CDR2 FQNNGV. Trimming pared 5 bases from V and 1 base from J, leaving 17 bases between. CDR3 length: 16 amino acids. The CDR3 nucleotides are TGTGCCAGCAGCACCACTCGCGGGACTCTCCAAGAGACCCAGTACTTC. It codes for CASSTTRGTLQETQYF.

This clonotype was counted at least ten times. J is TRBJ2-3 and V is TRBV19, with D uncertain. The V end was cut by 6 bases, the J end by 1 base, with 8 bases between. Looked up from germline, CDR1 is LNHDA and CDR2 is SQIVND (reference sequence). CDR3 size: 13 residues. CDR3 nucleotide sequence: TGTGCCAGTAGGCAGCAGGGCACAGATACGCAGTATTTT. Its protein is CASRQQGTDTQYF.

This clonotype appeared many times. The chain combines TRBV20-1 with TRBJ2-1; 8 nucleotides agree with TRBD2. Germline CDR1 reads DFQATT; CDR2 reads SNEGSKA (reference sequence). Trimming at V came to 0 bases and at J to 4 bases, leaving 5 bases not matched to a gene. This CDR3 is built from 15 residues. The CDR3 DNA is TGCAGTGCTAGAGATTTAGCGGGAATTTACAATGAGCAGTTCTTC. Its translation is CSARDLAGIYNEQFF.

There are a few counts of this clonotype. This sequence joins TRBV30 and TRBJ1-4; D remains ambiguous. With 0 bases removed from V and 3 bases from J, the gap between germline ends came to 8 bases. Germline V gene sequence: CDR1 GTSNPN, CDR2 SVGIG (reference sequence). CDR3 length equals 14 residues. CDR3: CAWSVKGSNEKLFF. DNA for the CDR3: TGTGCCTGGAGTGTTAAAGGGTCTAATGAAAAACTGTTTTTT. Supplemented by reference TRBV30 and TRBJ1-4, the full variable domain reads SQTIHQWPATLVQPVGSPLSLECTVEGTSNPNLYWYRQAAGRGLQLLFYSVGIGQISSEVPQNLSASRPQDRQFILSSKKLLLSDSGFYLCAWSVKGSNEKLFFGSGTQLSVL.

This CDR3 is CASTTWSQREGGYEQYF. Here the CDR3 DNA reads TGTGCCAGCACTACGTGGTCGCAGCGGGAGGGCGGATACGAGCAGTACTTC. The V gene is TRBV28, the J gene TRBJ2-7, with 10 bases fitting TRBD2. Trimming at V came to 7 bases and at J to 4 bases, leaving 16 bases not matched to a gene. The germline V gene encodes CDR1 MDHEN and CDR2 SYDVKM. This CDR3 contains 17 residues.

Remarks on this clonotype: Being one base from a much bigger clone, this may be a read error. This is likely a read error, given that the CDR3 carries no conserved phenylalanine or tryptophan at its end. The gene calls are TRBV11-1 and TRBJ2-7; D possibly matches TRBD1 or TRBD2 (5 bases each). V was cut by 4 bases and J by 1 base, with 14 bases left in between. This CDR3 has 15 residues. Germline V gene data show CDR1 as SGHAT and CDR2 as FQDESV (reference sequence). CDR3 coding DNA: TGTGCCAGCAGCTGGTCAGGGACGATATCCTACGAGCAGTACCTC. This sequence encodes CASSWSGTISYEQYL.

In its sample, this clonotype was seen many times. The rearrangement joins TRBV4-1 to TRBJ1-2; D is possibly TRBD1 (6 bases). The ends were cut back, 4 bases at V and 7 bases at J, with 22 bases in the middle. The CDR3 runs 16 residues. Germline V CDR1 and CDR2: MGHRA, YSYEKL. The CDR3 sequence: CASSLTLQGRVGGYTF. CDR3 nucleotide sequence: TGCGCCAGCAGCCTCACTCTACAGGGCAGGGTAGGTGGCTACACCTTC.

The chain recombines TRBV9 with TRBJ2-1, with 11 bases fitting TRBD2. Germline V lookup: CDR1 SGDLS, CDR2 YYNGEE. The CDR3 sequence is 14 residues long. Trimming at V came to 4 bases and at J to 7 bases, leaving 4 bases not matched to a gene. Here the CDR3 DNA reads TGTGCCAGCAGCCCCGGGACTAGCGGTAATGAGCAGTTCTTC. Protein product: CASSPGTSGNEQFF. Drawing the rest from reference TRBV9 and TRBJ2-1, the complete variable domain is DSGVTQTPKHLITATGQRVTLRCSPRSGDLSVYWYQQSLDQGLQFLIQYYNGEERAKGNILERFSAQQFPDLHSELNLSSLELGDSALYFCASSPGTSGNEQFFGPGTRLTVL.

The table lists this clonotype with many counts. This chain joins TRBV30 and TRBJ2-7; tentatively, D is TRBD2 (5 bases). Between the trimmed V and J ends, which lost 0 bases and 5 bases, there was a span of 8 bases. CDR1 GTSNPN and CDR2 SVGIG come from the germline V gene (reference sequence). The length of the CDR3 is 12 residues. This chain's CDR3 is CAWSVLGDEQYF. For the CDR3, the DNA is TGTGCCTGGAGTGTACTAGGAGACGAGCAGTACTTC.

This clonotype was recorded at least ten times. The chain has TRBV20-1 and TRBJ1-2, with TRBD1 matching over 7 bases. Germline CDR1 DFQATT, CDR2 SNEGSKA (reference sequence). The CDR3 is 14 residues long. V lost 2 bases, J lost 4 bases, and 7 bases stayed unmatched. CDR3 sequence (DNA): TGCAGTGCTAGATCGACAGGGATGGGCTATGGCTACACCTTC. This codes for CSARSTGMGYGYTF.